Ten or more counts support the clone carrying this T cell receptor beta chain. This entry comes from a study of prognosis after radiotherapy for stage I lung cancer. CDR3 of TCR beta was amplified from genomic DNA via a two-round multiplex PCR. Individual primers that were specific to each TRBV and TRBJ gene served in first-round PCR. TCRdb recomputed calls from the multiplex PCR reads with MiXCR, one row per CDR3 protein. Of roughly 13,000 distinct CDR3 sequences listed, roughly 50% are singletons. This CDR3 comprises 14 residues. Per germline, CDR1 SGHDT and CDR2 YYEEEE. V shed 3 bases and J 6 bases; nucleotides not matched to a gene: 6.

The sequencing used PBMCs, collected before or after stereotactic body radiation therapy (not recorded which). This TCR derives from a donor over 45 with non-small cell lung cancer. The chain is built from TRBV5-6 and TRBJ1-5, with 7 bases matching TRBD1. Here the CDR3 reads CASSSTGTRQPQHF. The CDR3 DNA is TGTGCCAGCAGCTCGACAGGGACACGTCAGCCCCAGCATTTT.